Listed below are T cell receptor beta chains from one sample, sequenced in a study of blood T cell repertoires in COVID-19. TCRdb's table, derived via immunoSEQ multiplex PCR, lists solely in-frame clones and lacks some. This repertoire shows over 250,000 clones, 80% to 90% found once; its top ten account for 11%. The sequenced sample consisted of peripheral blood. Receptor source: a woman between 65 and 79 years old with acute or convalescent COVID-19. CDR3s include the opening cysteine and the closing phenylalanine or tryptophan. Fields, in order: CDR3 DNA, CDR3 protein, D gene, clone size, V gene, J gene. D genes are given only for firm matches. Only some rows state a clone size, as once, few, many or a class for expanded clones.

DNA: TGTGCCAGCAGCTCACGACTAGCGGGGGGCTACAATGAGCAGTTCTTC; CDR3: CASSSRLAGGYNEQFF; D: TRBD2; size: few; V: TRBV5-8; J: TRBJ2-1
DNA: TGCGCCAGCAGCTTGGGTCCCACTGGAAACACCATATATTTT; CDR3: CASSLGPTGNTIYF; D: -; size: once; V: TRBV5-1; J: TRBJ1-3
DNA: TGTGCCAGTAGTAGGGGACTAGCGGGAGCAGGGCCACAAGAGACCCAGTACTTC; CDR3: CASSRGLAGAGPQETQYF; D: TRBD2; size: -; V: TRBV19; J: TRBJ2-5
DNA: TGTGCCAGCAGTGTTTACAGGGTGGGTGGCTATGGCTACACCTTC; CDR3: CASSVYRVGGYGYTF; D: -; size: -; V: TRBV2; J: TRBJ1-2
DNA: TGTGCCAGCAGTTACTCGTGGCAGTCTGATCAGCCCCAGCATTTT; CDR3: CASSYSWQSDQPQHF; D: -; size: -; V: TRBV6-5; J: TRBJ1-5
DNA: TGTGCCACCACGGGACAGGGCTATGAGCAGTTCTTC; CDR3: CATTGQGYEQFF; D: TRBD1; size: -; V: TRBV19; J: TRBJ2-1
DNA: TGTGCCAGCAGCGTCCTCGGACAGGGGGCGGGTAATACAGATACGCAGTATTTT; CDR3: CASSVLGQGAGNTDTQYF; D: TRBD1; size: -; V: TRBV7-3; J: TRBJ2-3
DNA: TGTGCCAGCAGCCAAGTGCGTACTTCTGAAGCTTTCTTT; CDR3: CASSQVRTSEAFF; D: -; size: few; V: TRBV4-2; J: TRBJ1-1
DNA: TGCGCCAGCAGCTCGGGACAGCCCTCAGGGGGCTACACCTTC; CDR3: CASSSGQPSGGYTF; D: TRBD1; size: -; V: TRBV5-1; J: TRBJ1-2
DNA: TGTGCCAGCTCACAACAGGGTTCCAATCAGCCCCAGCATTTT; CDR3: CASSQQGSNQPQHF; D: -; size: once; V: TRBV18; J: TRBJ1-5
DNA: TGTGCCAGCAGCGTAGGTGGGACAGGGAACTACGAGCAGTACTTC; CDR3: CASSVGGTGNYEQYF; D: TRBD1; size: once; V: TRBV9; J: TRBJ2-7
DNA: TGTGCCAGCAGTGAAGCGGCCCTCACAGATACGCAGTATTTT; CDR3: CASSEAALTDTQYF; D: -; size: -; V: TRBV2; J: TRBJ2-3
DNA: TGTGCCAGCAGCCAAGTCCCGGGGGGTGGATCACCCCTCCACTTT; CDR3: CASSQVPGGGSPLHF; D: -; size: -; V: TRBV3-1/TRBV3-2; J: TRBJ1-6
DNA: TGTGCCAGCAGCTCGGGTAGCGGGTACAATGAGCAGTTCTTC; CDR3: CASSSGSGYNEQFF; D: TRBD2; size: -; V: TRBV7-3; J: TRBJ2-1
DNA: TGTGCCAGCAGCTCCTTCTATGGCTACACCTTC; CDR3: CASSSFYGYTF; D: -; size: -; V: TRBV5-4; J: TRBJ1-2
DNA: TGCGCCAGCAGCCCCGGGGTTAACTATGGCTACACCTTC; CDR3: CASSPGVNYGYTF; D: -; size: -; V: TRBV4-1; J: TRBJ1-2
DNA: TGTGCCAGCAGCACGCGGGGGGAGACCCAGTACTTC; CDR3: CASSTRGETQYF; D: TRBD2; size: -; V: TRBV11-1; J: TRBJ2-5
DNA: TGTGCCAGCAGCGCACAGGTAGTTCCTGGAAACACCATATATTTT; CDR3: CASSAQVVPGNTIYF; D: -; size: -; V: TRBV9; J: TRBJ1-3
DNA: TGTGCCAGCAGTCCGCTAGTTCGGTCGCAGTTCTTC; CDR3: CASSPLVRSQFF; D: -; size: few; V: TRBV6-5; J: TRBJ2-1
DNA: TGTGCCAGCAGTCGGGGGAGGGACCAATCTGGGGCCAACGTCCTGACTTTC; CDR3: CASSRGRDQSGANVLTF; D: TRBD2; size: -; V: TRBV7-9; J: TRBJ2-6
DNA: TGTGCCAGTAGTATAATTGGGCTTACGAGCACTGAAGCTTTCTTT; CDR3: CASSIIGLTSTEAFF; D: -; size: -; V: TRBV19; J: TRBJ1-1
DNA: TGTGCCAGCAGTTTCGGGGGGGCATATACTGAAGCTTTCTTT; CDR3: CASSFGGAYTEAFF; D: -; size: -; V: TRBV27; J: TRBJ1-1
DNA: TGTGCCAGCAGTTTTTCCGGGACAGGGGAGCAGCCCCAGCATTTT; CDR3: CASSFSGTGEQPQHF; D: TRBD1; size: -; V: TRBV2; J: TRBJ1-5
DNA: TGTGCCAGCAGGACAGGGGGAGGAGAGACCCAGTACTTC; CDR3: CASRTGGGETQYF; D: TRBD1; size: -; V: TRBV6-6; J: TRBJ2-5
DNA: TGTGCCAGCAGCTGGGCAGGGGGCAAAACCGGGGAGCTGTTTTTT; CDR3: CASSWAGGKTGELFF; D: TRBD1; size: -; V: TRBV11-2; J: TRBJ2-2
DNA: TGTGCCAGCAGCGGCCGTGGGTGGGGACAGGGAGGTAACACAGCTTTCTTT; CDR3: CASSGRGWGQGGNTAFF; D: TRBD1; size: -; V: TRBV3-1/TRBV3-2; J: TRBJ1-1
DNA: TGTGCCAGCAGTTTATCGGCTCTAGCGGGGGGTGGCACAGATACGCAGTATTTT; CDR3: CASSLSALAGGGTDTQYF; D: TRBD2; size: -; V: TRBV28; J: TRBJ2-3
DNA: TGTGCCAGTAGTCCCTATGTCGACAGGAGAGCTAACTATGGCTACACCTTC; CDR3: CASSPYVDRRANYGYTF; D: -; size: -; V: TRBV19; J: TRBJ1-2
DNA: TGCGCCAGCAGGGAAATAGCGGGCACAGATACGCAGTATTTT; CDR3: CASREIAGTDTQYF; D: -; size: -; V: TRBV5-1; J: TRBJ2-3
DNA: TGTGCCAGCAACGGGGGAAGGGATGGCTACACCTTC; CDR3: CASNGGRDGYTF; D: -; size: -; V: TRBV2; J: TRBJ1-2
DNA: TGTGCCAGCAGTGAAATCAGGTCCGGGAACACCGGGGAGCTGTTTTTT; CDR3: CASSEIRSGNTGELFF; D: -; size: -; V: TRBV2; J: TRBJ2-2
DNA: TGTGCCAGCAGTGACCACCGACAGAGGATTAATGAAAAACTGTTTTTT; CDR3: CASSDHRQRINEKLFF; D: -; size: -; V: TRBV25-1; J: TRBJ1-4
DNA: TGCGCCAGCAGCTTGGCCGACAAGGGAGCAGCCTACGAGCAGTACTTC; CDR3: CASSLADKGAAYEQYF; D: -; size: -; V: TRBV5-1; J: TRBJ2-7
DNA: TGCGCCAGCAGCTTGGAAGGGGGCCGCAGCTCCTACAATGAGCAGTTCTTC; CDR3: CASSLEGGRSSYNEQFF; D: TRBD1; size: once; V: TRBV5-1; J: TRBJ2-1
DNA: TGTGCCAGCAAAGGGACTAGCAATGAGCAGTTCTTC; CDR3: CASKGTSNEQFF; D: TRBD2; size: -; V: TRBV6-6; J: TRBJ2-1
DNA: TGCGCCAGCGCTAACGGGGGGTTGGATACGCAGTATTTT; CDR3: CASANGGLDTQYF; D: TRBD2; size: -; V: TRBV5-1; J: TRBJ2-3
DNA: TGTGCCAGCAGTTACTCCAGGGCAGGAACCGGGGAGCTGTTTTTT; CDR3: CASSYSRAGTGELFF; D: -; size: -; V: TRBV6-5; J: TRBJ2-2
DNA: TGTGCCAGCAGTGGACAGCCGAACACTGAAGCTTTCTTT; CDR3: CASSGQPNTEAFF; D: -; size: -; V: TRBV2; J: TRBJ1-1
DNA: TGTGCCAGTAGTATAGGGCTCGGAGGGTTTAGCAATCAGCCCCAGCATTTT; CDR3: CASSIGLGGFSNQPQHF; D: -; size: -; V: TRBV19; J: TRBJ1-5
DNA: TGCGCCAGCCTTAAGCCCGGGACAGGGCGCTACACCTTC; CDR3: CASLKPGTGRYTF; D: TRBD1; size: -; V: TRBV5-1; J: TRBJ1-2
DNA: TGTGCCAGCAGCTTCCTGACAGCCGAGCAGTACTTC; CDR3: CASSFLTAEQYF; D: -; size: -; V: TRBV11-1; J: TRBJ2-7
DNA: TGTGCCAGCAGCTTATCTTCGGAGAGGAATGAGCAGTTCTTC; CDR3: CASSLSSERNEQFF; D: -; size: -; V: TRBV5-4; J: TRBJ2-1
DNA: TGTGCCAGCAGTGAATTCCGGGATCCACCCCGGGTTGAGCAGTTCTTC; CDR3: CASSEFRDPPRVEQFF; D: -; size: -; V: TRBV6-1; J: TRBJ2-1
DNA: TGTGCCAGTAGTAATGTGCCCGGGACAGGGCTTAATAACTATGGCTACACCTTC; CDR3: CASSNVPGTGLNNYGYTF; D: TRBD1; size: -; V: TRBV19; J: TRBJ1-2
DNA: TGCGCCAGCAGCCTGGGTAACCTCCAGGGCTATGGCTACACCTTC; CDR3: CASSLGNLQGYGYTF; D: -; size: -; V: TRBV5-1; J: TRBJ1-2
DNA: TGTGCCAGCAGCCTAACAGGACCGAACACTGAAGCTTTCTTT; CDR3: CASSLTGPNTEAFF; D: -; size: -; V: TRBV9; J: TRBJ1-1